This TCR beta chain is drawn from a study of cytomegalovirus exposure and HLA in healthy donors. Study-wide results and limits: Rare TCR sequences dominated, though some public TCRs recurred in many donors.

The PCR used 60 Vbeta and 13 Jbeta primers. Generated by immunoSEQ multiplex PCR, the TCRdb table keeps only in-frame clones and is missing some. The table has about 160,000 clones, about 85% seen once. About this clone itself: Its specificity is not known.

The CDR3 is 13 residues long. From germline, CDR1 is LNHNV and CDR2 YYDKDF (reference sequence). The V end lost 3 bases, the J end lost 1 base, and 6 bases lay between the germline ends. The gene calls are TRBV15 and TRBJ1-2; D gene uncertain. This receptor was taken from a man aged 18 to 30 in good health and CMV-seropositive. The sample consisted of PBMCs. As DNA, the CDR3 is TGTGCCACCAGCAGGGCGGGTAACTATGGCTACACCTTC. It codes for CATSRAGNYGYTF. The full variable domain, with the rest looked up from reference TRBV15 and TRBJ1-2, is DAMVIQNPRYQVTQFGKPVTLSCSQTLNHNVMYWYQQKSSQAPKLLFHYYDKDFNNEADTPDNFQSRRPNTSFCFLDIRSPGLGDTAMYLCATSRAGNYGYTFGSGTRLTVV.